This TCR beta chain was recovered during a study of CXCR3-negative and CXCR3-positive naive CD8 T cells. By frequency, this clonotype registers large. The CDR3 totals 15 residues. From germline, CDR1 is SGHTA and CDR2 FQGTGA. CD45RO-CCR7+CD27+CD95- expression identified naive CD8+ T cells. With UMI labels, 5' RACE was used to prepare the TRB cDNA libraries. Each CDR3 protein gets one entry in TCRdb, which reprocessed the 5' RACE reads and gives no DNA. This sample's table has about 62,000 distinct CDR3 sequences. This chain joins TRBV7-3 and TRBJ1-6; the TCRdb D gene call, TRBD1, has no DNA to confirm it. Material for sequencing was naive CXCR3- CD8+ T cells from blood. The subset here: CD45RO-CCR7+CD27+CD95- naive CD8+ T cells lacking CXCR3 (TNR3-). The TCR originated in a human donor in good health. Some clones in this sample may be carry-over from other donors' samples. CDR3 in amino acids: CASSSTGGAGSPLHF.